This TCR beta chain was identified during a study of blood T cell repertoires in COVID-19. For the study at large: The analysed material was cDNA or gDNA that came from T cells, B-cell-depleted T cells, or PBMCs.

Enrollees, about 18 to 89 years old, lived in 20 to 25 US areas. Allocation to cohorts depended on clinical history reported by the participants. The J segment lost 2 bases and the V segment lost 6 bases, leaving 19 bases of the junction unmatched. Germline V gene sequence: CDR1 SQVTM, CDR2 ANQGSEA. CDR3 length: 18 residues. Sequenced by immunoSEQ multiplex PCR; TCRdb stores in-frame clones only, minus some. The sample holds 180,000 or so clones, 65% to 85% seen once. The chain links TRBV29-1 to TRBJ1-1; TRBD1 agrees at 9 bases. Sequenced sample: PBMCs or T cells enriched from blood (not recorded which). This TCR was recovered from a man in his forties or fifties who had recovered from COVID-19. CDR3 nucleotide sequence: TGCAGCGTCGCCCCCGCCACGGGGACAGGGAGAGGAAACACTGAAGCTTTCTTT. Protein: CSVAPATGTGRGNTEAFF.